The present TCR beta chain was sequenced within a study of T cell clonotyping in hematopoietic cell transplantation. TCRdb's table, derived via immunoSEQ multiplex PCR, lists solely in-frame clones and lacks some. The sample consists of around 6,500 clones, around nine tenths of them appearing once. A remark on this clone: Its specificity is unknown.

The V and J ends lost 0 bases and 0 bases respectively, with 12 bases between them. The V gene's germline CDR1 is LGHNA and CDR2 YSLEER. The CDR3 totals 17 residues. Study-wide results and limits: CD4 and CD8 repertoire contributions could not be separated without sorting.

The sample here was peripheral blood mononuclear cells, taken 100 days after allogeneic stem cell transplant. The receptor was derived from a female patient in her forties or fifties who had an allogeneic stem cell transplant from a related donor, so the T cells may come from the graft donor. Some clones in this sample may be carry-over from other donors' samples. This chain uses TRBV4-3 with TRBJ2-1; the D gene is possibly TRBD2 (7 bases). The CDR3 bases are TGCGCCAGCAGCCAAGATAGGGGGGGGAGCTCCTACAATGAGCAGTTCTTC. This encodes CASSQDRGGSSYNEQFF.